This T cell receptor (beta chain) was found in a study of T cells in Graves' hyperthyroidism and ophthalmopathy. The V and J ends lost 7 bases and 4 bases, in that order; junction bases with no gene match: 4. The CDR3 has 13 amino acids. Germline CDR1 reads SGHRS; CDR2 reads YFSETQ. RNA transcripts gave rise to amplified TCR beta CDR3 regions. First-round RT-PCR targeting the TCR CDR3 was performed with the HTBI primer set. TCRdb fed the multiplex PCR reads into MiXCR, producing one record per CDR3 protein. The repertoire holds 500,000 to 600,000 distinct CDR3 sequences, with roughly a sixth as singletons.

The sequencing sample was made of blood. J is TRBJ1-4 and V is TRBV5-1; 7 bases are shared with TRBD1. The source of this sequence is a woman aged 18-29 years with Graves' hyperthyroidism. The CDR3 is CASAGTVNEKLFF. In nucleotides, the CDR3 is TGCGCCAGCGCCGGGACAGTTAATGAAAAACTGTTTTTT.